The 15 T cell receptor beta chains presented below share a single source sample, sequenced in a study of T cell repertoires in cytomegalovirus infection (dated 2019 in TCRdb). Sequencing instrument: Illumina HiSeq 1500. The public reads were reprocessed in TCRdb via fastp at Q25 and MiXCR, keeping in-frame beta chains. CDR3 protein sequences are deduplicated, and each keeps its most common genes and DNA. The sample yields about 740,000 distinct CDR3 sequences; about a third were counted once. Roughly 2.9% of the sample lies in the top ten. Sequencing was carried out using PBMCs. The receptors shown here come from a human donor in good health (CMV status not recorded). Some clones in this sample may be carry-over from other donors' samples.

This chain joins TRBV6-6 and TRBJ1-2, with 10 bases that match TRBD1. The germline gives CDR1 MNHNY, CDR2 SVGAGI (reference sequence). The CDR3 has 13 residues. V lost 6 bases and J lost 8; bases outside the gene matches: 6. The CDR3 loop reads CASSRQGAWGYTF. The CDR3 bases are TGTGCCAGCAGCCGACAGGGGGCATGGGGCTACACCTTC.

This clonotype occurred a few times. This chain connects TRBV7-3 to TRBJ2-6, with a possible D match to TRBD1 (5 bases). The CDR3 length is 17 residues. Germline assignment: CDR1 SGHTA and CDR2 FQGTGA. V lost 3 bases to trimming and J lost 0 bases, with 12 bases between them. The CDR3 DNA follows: TGTGCCAGCAGCTTGGGGCATCCTGACTCTGGGGCCAACGTCCTGACTTTC. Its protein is CASSLGHPDSGANVLTF.

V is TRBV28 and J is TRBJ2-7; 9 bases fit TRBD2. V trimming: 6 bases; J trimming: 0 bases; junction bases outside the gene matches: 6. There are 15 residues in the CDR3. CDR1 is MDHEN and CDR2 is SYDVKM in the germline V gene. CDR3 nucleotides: TGTGCCAGCAGCAAAATTAGCGGGAGCTCCTACGAGCAGTACTTC. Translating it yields CASSKISGSSYEQYF.

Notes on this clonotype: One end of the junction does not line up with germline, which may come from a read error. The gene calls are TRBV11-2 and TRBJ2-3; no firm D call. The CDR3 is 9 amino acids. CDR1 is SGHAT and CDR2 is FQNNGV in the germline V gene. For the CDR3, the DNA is TGTGCCAGCACTGGGGATGGGGATTTT. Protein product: CASTGDGDF.

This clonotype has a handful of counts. The DNA of the CDR3 is TGTGCCAGCAACGAGGGGACAACTAGGGGCGGGGAGCTGTTTTTT. Protein sequence: CASNEGTTRGGELFF. The V gene is TRBV28, the J gene TRBJ2-2; D is possibly TRBD1 (6 bases). This CDR3 region has 15 residues. CDR1 and CDR2 (germline): MDHEN, SYDVKM. V was trimmed by 7 bases and J by 7 bases, leaving 19 bases between them.

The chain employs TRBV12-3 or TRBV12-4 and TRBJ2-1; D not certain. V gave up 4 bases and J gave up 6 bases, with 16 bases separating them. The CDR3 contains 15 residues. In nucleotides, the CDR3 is TGTGCCAGCAGTTACGGGCCTCTTCTTGGCAATGAGCAGTTCTTC. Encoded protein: CASSYGPLLGNEQFF.

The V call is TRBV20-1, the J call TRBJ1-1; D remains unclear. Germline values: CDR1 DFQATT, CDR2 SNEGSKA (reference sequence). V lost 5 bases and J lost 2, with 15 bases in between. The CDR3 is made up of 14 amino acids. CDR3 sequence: CSAGKQQLNTEAFF. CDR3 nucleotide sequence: TGCAGTGCTGGAAAACAGCAACTTAACACTGAAGCTTTCTTT.

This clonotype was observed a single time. The CDR3 is CASSVGPRGIALSFTDTQYF. The CDR3 DNA reads TGTGCCAGCAGCGTGGGCCCCAGGGGGATCGCCCTTTCCTTCACAGATACGCAGTATTTT. The chain couples TRBV5-6 to TRBJ2-3; 7 bases fit TRBD1. CDR3 length: 20 residues. With 4 bases clipped from V and 2 bases from J, the junction kept 22 bases outside the gene matches. CDR1 and CDR2 (germline): SGHDT, YYEEEE.

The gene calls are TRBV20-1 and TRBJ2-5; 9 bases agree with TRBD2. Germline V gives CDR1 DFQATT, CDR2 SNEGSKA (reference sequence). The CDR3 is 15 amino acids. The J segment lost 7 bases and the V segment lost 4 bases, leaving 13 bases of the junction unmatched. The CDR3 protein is CSANPPIAGARTQYF. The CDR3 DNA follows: TGCAGTGCTAATCCGCCTATAGCGGGAGCGAGGACCCAGTACTTC.

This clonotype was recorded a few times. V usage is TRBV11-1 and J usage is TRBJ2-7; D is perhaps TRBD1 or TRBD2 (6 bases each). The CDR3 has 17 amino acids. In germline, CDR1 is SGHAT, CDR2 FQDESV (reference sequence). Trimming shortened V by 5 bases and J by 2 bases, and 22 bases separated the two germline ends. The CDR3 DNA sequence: TGTGCCAGCAGCCCTCGGAGGGGGACGGACGGGACCTACGAGCAGTACTTC. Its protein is CASSPRRGTDGTYEQYF.

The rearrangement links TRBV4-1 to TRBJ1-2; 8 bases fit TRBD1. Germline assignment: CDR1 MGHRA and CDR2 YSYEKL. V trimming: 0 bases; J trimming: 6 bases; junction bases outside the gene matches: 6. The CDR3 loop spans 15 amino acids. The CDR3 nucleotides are TGCGCCAGCAGCCAAGACTCTACAGGGGGTAATGGCTACACCTTC. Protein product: CASSQDSTGGNGYTF.

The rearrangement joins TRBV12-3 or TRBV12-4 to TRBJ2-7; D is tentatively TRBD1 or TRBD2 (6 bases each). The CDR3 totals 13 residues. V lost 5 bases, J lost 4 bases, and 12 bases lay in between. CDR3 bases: TGTGCCAGCAGTAGGGGGGTACAATACGAGCAGTACTTC. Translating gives CASSRGVQYEQYF.

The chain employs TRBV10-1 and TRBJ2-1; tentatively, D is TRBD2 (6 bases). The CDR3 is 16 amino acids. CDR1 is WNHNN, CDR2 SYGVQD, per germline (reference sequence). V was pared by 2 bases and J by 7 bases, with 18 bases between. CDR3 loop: CASSEAGISPGNEQFF. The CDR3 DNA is TGCGCCAGCAGTGAGGCGGGGATATCCCCCGGGAATGAGCAGTTCTTC.

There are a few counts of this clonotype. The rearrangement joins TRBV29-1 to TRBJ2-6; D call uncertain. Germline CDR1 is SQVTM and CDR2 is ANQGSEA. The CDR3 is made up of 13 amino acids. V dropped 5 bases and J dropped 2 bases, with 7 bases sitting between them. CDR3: CSVWKAGANVLTF. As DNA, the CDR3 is TGCAGCGTTTGGAAGGCTGGGGCCAACGTCCTGACTTTC.

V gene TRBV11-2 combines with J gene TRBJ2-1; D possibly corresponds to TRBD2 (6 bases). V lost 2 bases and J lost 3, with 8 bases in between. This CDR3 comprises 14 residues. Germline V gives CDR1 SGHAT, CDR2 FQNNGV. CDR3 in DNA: TGTGCCAGCAGCTTAATGGGACTCTACAATGAGCAGTTCTTC. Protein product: CASSLMGLYNEQFF.